This record covers a single T cell receptor (beta chain). Its specificity is not known. Trimming removed 5 bases from V and 8 bases from J, with 16 bases in between. This CDR3 spans 14 amino acids. Germline V gene lookup returns CDR1 SGHRS and CDR2 YFSETQ. Each PCR received spiked synthetic TCR analog templates. TCRdb keeps only in-frame clones here, not all; method: immunoSEQ multiplex PCR. Among about 84,000 clones listed, 90% were seen once. Locally advanced or metastatic urothelial carcinoma was present in patients. This record comes from a study of PD-L1 blockade in urothelial cancer. Overall study findings and caveats: Better survival was predicted by below-median pretreatment blood TCR clonality.

The receptor comes from a man aged 55-75 years with urothelial cancer. Material: PBMCs, obtained around atezolizumab (anti-PD-L1) treatment. J is TRBJ1-4 and V is TRBV5-1; maybe TRBD1 (5 bases). Here the CDR3 DNA reads TGCGCCAGCAGTCCCGGGACTTCAAGCGAAAAACTGTTTTTT. It encodes CASSPGTSSEKLFF.